A selection of T cell receptor beta chains follows, all from one sample in a study of blood T cell repertoires in COVID-19. Some clones are missing from TCRdb's copy, which holds only in-frame ones; the method was immunoSEQ multiplex PCR. The sample records about 140,000 clones, about 80% being singletons. The specimen sequenced was peripheral blood. These receptors were taken from a human donor in a cohort sampled during active COVID-19. The CDR3 runs from the conserved cysteine through the conserved F or W. D genes are given only for firm matches. Clone size, where shown, is once, few, many, or a class for clones that have expanded.

D gene	V gene	J gene	clone size	CDR3 DNA	CDR3 protein
-	TRBV18	TRBJ1-4	-	TGTGCCAGCTCACCGTTACAGTATGAAAAACTGTTTTTT	CASSPLQYEKLFF
-	TRBV5-1	TRBJ2-6	-	TGCGCCACCAGGGACATCTCGTCTGGGGCCAACGTCCTGACTTTC	CATRDISSGANVLTF
-	TRBV3-1/TRBV3-2	TRBJ2-2	-	TGTGCCAGCAGCCCACAGGGAACCGGGGAGCTGTTTTTT	CASSPQGTGELFF
-	TRBV19	TRBJ1-1	-	TGTGCCAGTAGTACCGCGACAGTTAACACTGAAGCTTTCTTT	CASSTATVNTEAFF
TRBD1	TRBV20-1	TRBJ1-2	-	TGCAGTGCTAGTGCCCTCGGGACAGGGGGAGGTTTGTTGCTTGGCTACACCTTC	CSASALGTGGGLLLGYTF
TRBD1	TRBV6-5	TRBJ1-2	-	TGTGCCAGCAGTTACAGGGGGGACAGAACTAACTATGGCTACACCTTC	CASSYRGDRTNYGYTF
TRBD1	TRBV5-1	TRBJ1-4	-	TGCGCCAGCAGCTTACAGGGGGCTAATGAAAAACTGTTTTTT	CASSLQGANEKLFF
-	TRBV6-1	TRBJ1-2	-	TGTGCCAGCAGTGCCTTAGCAGGGGCGCCTTCTATCTATGGCTACACCTTC	CASSALAGAPSIYGYTF
-	TRBV12-3/TRBV12-4	TRBJ1-1	-	TGTGCCAGCAGTTTTAAGGGGCGCACTGAAGCTTTCTTT	CASSFKGRTEAFF
TRBD1	TRBV28	TRBJ1-2	-	TGTGCCAGCAGTCCATTGACCGGGACAGGGGGCGGAGACTATGGCTACACCTTC	CASSPLTGTGGGDYGYTF
TRBD1	TRBV6-5	TRBJ2-7	once	TGTGCCAGCAGGGGACAGGGGAGAACCTACGAGCAGTACTTC	CASRGQGRTYEQYF
TRBD2	TRBV18	TRBJ2-1	-	TGTGCCAGCTCACCACCACCGGGGGGGCCGTACAATGAGCAGTTCTTC	CASSPPPGGPYNEQFF
-	TRBV18	TRBJ2-5	-	TGTGCCAGCTCACCAATCGGAGGGGTGGAGACCCAGTACTTC	CASSPIGGVETQYF
-	TRBV18	TRBJ2-7	-	TGTGCCAGCTCACCTACCTCAGACAGATTATACGAGCAGTACTTC	CASSPTSDRLYEQYF
TRBD1	TRBV14	TRBJ1-2	few	TGTGCCAGCAGCGCACCCGGGACAGGGGACTATGGCTACACCTTC	CASSAPGTGDYGYTF
TRBD1	TRBV10-3	TRBJ2-5	-	TGTGCCCCACAGGGGGCGCGGGAGACCCAGTACTTC	CAPQGARETQYF
TRBD1	TRBV11-2	TRBJ2-7	-	TGTGCCAGCATCCGGCGGGGGACAGGGTCCCCGATCTACGAGCAGTACTTC	CASIRRGTGSPIYEQYF
TRBD1	TRBV12-5	TRBJ1-1	-	TGTGCTAGTGGTTTGGTCCAGGGGGCGCGGGGCACTGAAGCTTTCTTT	CASGLVQGARGTEAFF
-	TRBV7-9	TRBJ1-2	-	TGTGCCAGCAGTTTTACAGGGACGAGCTATGGCTACACCTTC	CASSFTGTSYGYTF
-	TRBV4-1	TRBJ1-2	-	TGCGCCAGCAGCCCAAGTAGCAGGGGAACACAGTACTATGGCTACACCTTC	CASSPSSRGTQYYGYTF
TRBD1	TRBV2	TRBJ2-7	-	TGTGCCAGCATTAGAACGGGACAGTCCTACGAGCAGTACTTC	CASIRTGQSYEQYF
-	TRBV7-6	TRBJ1-5	once	TGTGCCAGCAGCTTAGCGGACAGTACTAGTCAGCCCCAGCATTTT	CASSLADSTSQPQHF
-	TRBV18	TRBJ1-4	-	TGTGCCAGCTCTCTGGACAGCGTTAGCGAAAAACTGTTTTTT	CASSLDSVSEKLFF
TRBD2	TRBV10-1	TRBJ2-3	-	TGCGCCAGCAGTATGGGCTTGGCGCGGGGGGACACAGATACGCAGTATTTT	CASSMGLARGDTDTQYF
TRBD1	TRBV7-2	TRBJ2-4	-	TGTGCCAGCAGCTCCGACAGGGTAGCGAACATTCAGTACTTC	CASSSDRVANIQYF
-	TRBV3-1/TRBV3-2	TRBJ1-2	-	TGTGCCAGCAGCCAAGCTCCAGGAGGGAGAGGCTACACCTTC	CASSQAPGGRGYTF
-	TRBV20-1	TRBJ2-7	-	TGCAGTGCTAGTGATTCAGGGCGACTCCGGGACGAGCAGTACTTC	CSASDSGRLRDEQYF
-	TRBV2	TRBJ1-5	-	TGTGCCAGCAGCGCGCCGGGGACACTCAATCAGCCCCAGCATTTT	CASSAPGTLNQPQHF
-	TRBV19	TRBJ1-2	-	TGTGCCAGTAGTATTGAGCAGGGGCAAGCTAACTATGGCTACACCTTC	CASSIEQGQANYGYTF
TRBD1	TRBV24-1	TRBJ1-5	few	TGTGCCACCAGTGATCCTGGACAGGGGAGCAATCAGCCCCAGCATTTT	CATSDPGQGSNQPQHF
TRBD1	TRBV7-9	TRBJ1-6	-	TGTGCCAGCAGCTTACAGGGGGCAGGGTCACCCCTCCACTTT	CASSLQGAGSPLHF
-	TRBV28	TRBJ1-6	-	TGTGCCAGCAGTTTAACCAGGGGCGCGAGTGATTCACCCCTCCACTTT	CASSLTRGASDSPLHF
-	TRBV3-1/TRBV3-2	TRBJ1-1	-	TGTGCCAGCAGCCAAGGAGGCACTGAAGCTTTCTTT	CASSQGGTEAFF
-	TRBV12-3/TRBV12-4	TRBJ2-1	-	TGTGCCACCAAGGTGGCGGGGGAGCAGTTCTTC	CATKVAGEQFF
TRBD2	TRBV18	TRBJ2-2	-	TGTGCCAGCTCACCAGCGACTAGCGGGGGGGCGAACACCGGGGAGCTGTTTTTT	CASSPATSGGANTGELFF
-	TRBV6-6	TRBJ2-5	-	TGTGCCAGCAGCCCAGTCGACAGCCGCCAAGAGACCCAGTACTTC	CASSPVDSRQETQYF
-	TRBV5-1	TRBJ2-5	-	TGCGCCAGCAGGACGAGGGTGGGGGAGACCCAGTACTTC	CASRTRVGETQYF
TRBD2	TRBV19	TRBJ2-1	-	TGTGCCAGTAGTATAGTACTAGCGGGGGGGCAGAATGAGCAGTTCTTC	CASSIVLAGGQNEQFF
-	TRBV7-2	TRBJ1-5	-	TGTGCCAGCAGCTTAGTTGGGGACAAAAGACGAGGCAATCAGCCCCAGCATTTT	CASSLVGDKRRGNQPQHF
-	TRBV6-2/TRBV6-3	TRBJ1-6	-	TGTGCCAGCAGCCTTATGCCAGGGGAAGATTCACCCCTCCACTTT	CASSLMPGEDSPLHF
-	TRBV6-5	TRBJ1-5	-	TGTGCCAGCAGGCAACAGGGTTTGGGCAATCAGCCCCAGCATTTT	CASRQQGLGNQPQHF
TRBD2	TRBV7-2	TRBJ2-3	-	TGTGCCAGCAGCTTAGGCGGGGGGGACACAGATACGCAGTATTTT	CASSLGGGDTDTQYF
TRBD2	TRBV7-6	TRBJ2-5	-	TGTGCCAGCAGCCGGCAGTTACGTGGACTAGCGTACCAAGAGACCCAGTACTTC	CASSRQLRGLAYQETQYF
TRBD2	TRBV10-2	TRBJ2-3	-	TGCGCCAGCAGTGAGGCCTTCGGTAGCGGGGGGCCGACTTCCACCTATACGCAGTATTTT	CASSEAFGSGGPTSTYTQYF
-	TRBV5-4	TRBJ1-6	once	TGTGCCAGCAGGCCTACTCCGGGAGACGGTAATTCACCCCTCCACTTT	CASRPTPGDGNSPLHF
-	TRBV19	TRBJ2-5	-	TGTGCCAGTAGTGCCCTCAGGGGAGAGACCCAGTACTTC	CASSALRGETQYF
-	TRBV13	TRBJ2-3	once	TGTGCCAGCAGCTCGGTTGGAGATACGCAGTATTTT	CASSSVGDTQYF
-	TRBV29-1	TRBJ1-2	-	TGCAGCGTTGAATTGAGGCCAAGGGGGGGCTATGGCTACACCTTC	CSVELRPRGGYGYTF
-	TRBV3-1/TRBV3-2	TRBJ2-5	-	TGTGCCAGCAGCCAAGTACGTCCCCAGGGCGAGACCCAGTACTTC	CASSQVRPQGETQYF